The clone carrying this TCR beta chain was detected ten times or more. This specimen belongs to a study of blood T cell repertoires in COVID-19. Turning to the study itself: Acute and convalescent COVID-19 samples came from the United States, Italy and Spain. T cells, B-cell-depleted T cells, or PBMCs provided the cDNA or gDNA that served as material.

The V end was cut by 2 bases, the J end by 5 bases, with 6 bases between. Germline CDR1 MNHEY, CDR2 SVGEGT. The CDR3 consists of 13 residues. How the authors handled the data: Amplification from reference gene primers served as the basis for estimated nucleated cell counts. Only in-frame clones appear in the TCRdb table, and some are missing; sequencing was by immunoSEQ multiplex PCR. The DNA gave D and trimming, while V, J and clone size come from that table. The table records a few hundred thousand clones, around 87% of them present only once. This rearrangement joins TRBV6-2 or TRBV6-3 to TRBJ2-2, with TRBD2 as a possible D gene (5 bases). Sequencing used peripheral blood. The receptor was derived from a woman aged 45-65 years who had recovered from COVID-19. The CDR3 DNA is TGTGCCAGCAGTTACAGGGAGACCGGGGAGCTGTTTTTT. Its translation is CASSYRETGELFF.